This T cell receptor beta chain was identified in a study of blood T cells in healthy people across ages. A J-beta primer mix and a sample-barcoded 5' primer were used in a second PCR of about 7 to 12 cycles. TCRdb re-called the 5' RACE reads through MiXCR, storing one row per CDR3 protein. The table shows 1.2 million to 1.5 million distinct CDR3 sequences, with around 59% occurring only once. V shed 4 bases and J shed 0 bases, with 17 bases lying between them. Germline lookup yields CDR1 SGHRS and CDR2 YFSETQ. CDR3 length equals 17 residues. Total RNA was isolated from each sample in quantities of at least 6 micrograms.

J is TRBJ1-3 and V is TRBV5-1; maybe TRBD1 (5 bases). The sequence was collected from a man aged 18 to 29 in good health. Sequencing was carried out using blood. The CDR3: CASSAITGGASGNTIYF. The CDR3 DNA sequence: TGCGCCAGCAGCGCGATCACCGGGGGTGCCTCTGGAAACACCATATATTTT.